This T cell receptor (beta chain) originates from a study of cytomegalovirus exposure and HLA in healthy donors (dated by TCRdb to about 2017). With respect to the entire study: In an earlier analysis of 587 of the donors, 250 to 350 Gb of sequence data and 90 million to 120 million unique TCR beta sequences from about 190 million T cells were reported. Approximately 330 gigabases of sequencing data and around 90 million unique TCR sequences made up an early release that covered roughly 670 HLA-typed donors. The genetic ancestry cluster associated with self-reported Caucasian donors included about 81% of the roughly 390 genotyped donors. The study aimed to test whether cataloging public T cell receptors could reveal signatures of past pathogen exposure. The study profiled the T cell repertoires of 500 to 800 subjects by immunosequencing and related them to cytomegalovirus serostatus. Along with the approximately 700-subject first cohort, a separate validation cohort of over a hundred different subjects was used. To predict cytomegalovirus infection status, the study brought together high-throughput TCR immunosequencing, statistical association of individual TCRs with disease status, and machine learning. A later analysis re-examined previously published TCR beta repertoires from roughly 650 donors and added high-resolution HLA genotyping to investigate patterns of TCR occurrence. Rather than drawing on any new phenotypic data, the later analysis identified candidate immune exposures from TCR beta sequences and the way those sequences occurred across donors. In an earlier analysis of roughly 540 of the donors, high-throughput TCR beta sequencing was used to judge whether each TCR beta V gene segment behaved as functional or pseudogenic. Donor age, sex, ethnicity and CMV serostatus were compiled together with the repertoire data. In a later genetic analysis, genome-wide SNP genotypes for about 55% of the roughly 700 donors were used, and that subset was treated as a discovery cohort. All discovery cohort repertoires had been generated on a single sequencing platform. HLA typing covered class I and class II loci at four-digit resolution. The number of typed donors differed by locus: about 620-640 for A, B, C, DRB1 and DQB1; approximately 530 for DQA1; some 610 for DPA1; and some 450 for DPB1. Because of strong linkage in the cohort, roughly five DR-DQ haplotypes were treated as single units for association and clustering. On average, about 200,000 unique TCR beta nucleotide sequences were sequenced per donor among 398 genotyped donors of the cohort, with about 19% of those sequences being non-productive.

The library was generated by the immunoSEQ multiplex PCR assay. For the multiplex PCR, a mixture combining 60 forward primers for TCR Vbeta segments and 13 reverse primers for TCR Jbeta segments was used. A multiplex PCR assay on genomic DNA amplified the CDR3 region of rearranged TCR beta genes. The amplified TCR beta libraries were sequenced on the Illumina HiSeq System as 87-base-pair reads. The authors' analysis ran thus. Across the 670 or so repertoires, a later analysis counted approximately 75 million unique TCR beta chains, about 10 million of which were shared by at least two donors. A nearest-neighbor algorithm error-corrected the raw reads and collapsed the reads into unique sequences, merging closely related sequences to remove PCR and sequencing errors. To assign V, D and J gene segments, CDR3 sequences were aligned to IMGT reference sequences. For a sequence to be retained, a match of at least six nucleotides to both a V gene segment and a J gene segment was required. Rearrangements were classified as productive when the CDR3 lacked stop codons and remained in frame with V and J, and all other rearrangements were classified as non-productive. Following IMGT convention, CDR3 was defined as the stretch from the second conserved V-encoded cysteine to the conserved J-encoded phenylalanine. The earlier analysis of 587 of the donors excluded sequences that lacked an unambiguous match to a single V gene segment. An earlier analysis of several hundred of the donors called V segments functional above 56.7% productive rearrangements and segregating when the between-donor standard deviation exceeded 5%. A statistical classification framework was built to diagnose cytomegalovirus status from the catalog of TCR beta chain sequences. In a later analysis, V and J genes were assigned by comparing TCR nucleotide sequences against IMGT/GENE-DB human TR gene sequences. In a later analysis, CDR3 sequences and most-parsimonious VDJ recombination scenarios were assigned using the TCRdist pipeline. In a later analysis, each TCR beta chain was defined by its CDR3 amino acid sequence together with its V-gene family, and reads without a unique V-gene family were excluded. A later analysis removed 592 highly shared, low-generation-probability nucleotide sequences to deal with suspected cross-contamination and a sequencing artifact. A later analysis calculated a clonal expansion index for each public chain from normalized within-repertoire ranks of inferred template counts. Generation probabilities in a later analysis came from a VDJ recombination model fitted to out-of-frame rearrangements, and those results were checked against IGoR. A later analysis scored TCR-TCR, TCR-HLA and TCR-CMV co-occurrence with hypergeometric tests, applying a repertoire-size bias correction to TCR pairs. A later analysis estimated false discovery rates by permuting HLA or CMV assignments 20 times. In a later analysis, co-occurring TCRs were grouped using DBSCAN, with TCRdist sequence similarity added in when clustering inside HLA-allele-positive subsets. Repertoires with fewer than 30,000 or more than 120,000 public chains were left out of co-occurrence clustering, as were several repertoires with anomalous nucleotide sharing. TCRdb obtained this table from immuneACCESS and retained in-frame rearrangements with V and J assigned. These tables miss some clones; where compared with another copy, unresolved V genes account for less than half of the shortfall, and the remainder is unexplained. V, J and clone size reflect that table, while D and trimming were determined from the DNA. This sample has 120,000 to 150,000 clones in its table, and around 66% of those were observed once. The ten largest clones capture approximately 2.9% of the sample.

Taken from the germline V gene (reference sequence), the CDR1 and CDR2 loops are PRHDT and FYEKMQ. Germline trimming amounts to 0 bases on V and 2 bases on J, with 5 as the count of junction bases outside the gene matches. From the cysteine up to the phenylalanine, the CDR3 has a length of 16 residues. Only the CDR3 portion is preserved as DNA: 48 bases, with reading frame beginning at the first base. The cohort consisted of 650 to 850 healthy bone marrow donors. Cohort members were all nominally healthy when sampled, although unrecorded immune exposures were likely present. The donor tested CMV seropositive, placing the donor among the 289 seropositive members of the cohort. Each donor provided a peripheral blood sample, and peripheral blood mononuclear cells were used for TCR beta sequencing. Genomic DNA was extracted from the blood cell samples with the Qiagen DNeasy Blood Extraction Kit. Paper-wide results and their limitations: Compared with the approximately 720-donor mean, donors in an Asian-associated ancestry cluster had fewer N-insertions in productive TCRs, according to a later genetic analysis. A further reported finding was that TCR beta sequences accurately predicted the HLA-A and HLA-B alleles for most subjects in the first cohort. According to a later analysis, parvovirus B19, influenza, CMV and Epstein-Barr virus appeared linked to several top co-occurrence clusters. In a later analysis, TCR association rates were found to vary across HLA loci, with the most associated TCRs seen for DRB1 alleles and the fewest for HLA-C alleles. When HLA alleles, especially DR and DQ, strongly co-occurred, attributing TCR associations to individual alleles was difficult. Compared with equally common non-associated chains, HLA-associated TCR beta chains in a later analysis were more clonally expanded and had lower generation probabilities. A total of fewer than 200 TCR beta chains were listed by the study as associated with cytomegalovirus. Some IMGT-functional V segments, including TRBV6-2 and TRBV6-3, could not be distinguished by the 87-base-pair reads and were therefore excluded. Because HLA typing was unavailable for some donors at each locus, only the typed subset was used in association tests. In a later analysis, around 17,000 TCR beta sequences were associated with specific HLA alleles at a false discovery rate of 0.05. Linkage disequilibrium might explain the correlated functional status among segregating V segments, but an unknown experimental factor could not be ruled out. A few of the identified cytomegalovirus-associated TCR beta chains were confirmed in vitro to be specific for cytomegalovirus antigens. A cluster of highly shared sequence variants was judged likely to represent a technical artifact of the sequencing pipeline. Because counts were too low, roughly 16 rarely observed V segments, including chromosome 9 orphons, were excluded from the earlier analysis of 587 of the donors. An earlier analysis of approximately 570 of the donors showed that most TCR beta V segments appeared in productive rearrangements either about 87% or about 30% of the time, which broadly matched IMGT annotations. It was suggested by the authors that the approach could potentially be generalized to other disease states and immunological phenotypes. Sequencing depth was assumed to be roughly uniform across donors in the presence/absence analyses, though that assumption may not hold. The cohort was sequenced for TCR beta chains only, and without alpha or paired-chain data the features that could be detected were limited. Immune exposure information for the cohort was limited to CMV serostatus. A later genetic analysis associated a missense DCLRE1C variant with V-gene and J-gene trimming of TCR beta chains, and an independent cohort replicated the association. A later analysis found that most CMV-associated TCR beta chains appeared HLA-restricted, with HLA associations seemingly driven largely by CMV exposure. Cytomegalovirus status was reported to be diagnosed by the classifier with high specificity and sensitivity in both the original and validation cohorts. Most TCR sequences were seen in very few donors, while some public TCRs were found in many individuals.

As for this clone: There is no known antigen for this receptor. No base quality values were provided; no much bigger clone lies one nucleotide off.

The sample comprised PBMCs. The sequence links TRBV13 to TRBJ1-1, with 8 bases matching TRBD1. This receptor was taken from a woman aged 25 to 39 in good health and CMV-seropositive. The DNA sequence follows: TGTGCCAGCAGCTTAGGGGGTGACAGGGGCAACACTGAAGCTTTCTTT. The resulting protein is CASSLGGDRGNTEAFF.